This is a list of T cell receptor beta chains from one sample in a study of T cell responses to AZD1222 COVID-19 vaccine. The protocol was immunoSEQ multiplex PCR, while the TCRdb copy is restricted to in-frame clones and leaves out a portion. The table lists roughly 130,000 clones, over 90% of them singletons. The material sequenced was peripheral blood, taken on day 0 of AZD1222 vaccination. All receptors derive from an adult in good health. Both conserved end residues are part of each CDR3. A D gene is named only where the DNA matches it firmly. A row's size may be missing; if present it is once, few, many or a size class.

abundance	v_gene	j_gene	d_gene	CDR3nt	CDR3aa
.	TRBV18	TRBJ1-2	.	TGTGCCAGCTCACCAGGGAGGGGAGGCTACACCTTC	CASSPGRGGYTF
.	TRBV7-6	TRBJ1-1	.	TGTGCCAGCAGCATTCAGAGTGAAGCTTTCTTT	CASSIQSEAFF
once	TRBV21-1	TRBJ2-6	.	TGTGCCAGCAGCAGATTGCGACCATCGAGGGGGCGGCTTCCCAACGTCCTGACTTTC	CASSRLRPSRGRLPNVLTF
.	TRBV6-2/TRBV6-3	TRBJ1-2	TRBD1	TGTGCCAGCAGCCCGACAGGGGACTATGGCTACACCTTC	CASSPTGDYGYTF
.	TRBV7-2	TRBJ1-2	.	TGTGCCAGCAGCTTACAAACAAACTATGGCTACACCTTC	CASSLQTNYGYTF
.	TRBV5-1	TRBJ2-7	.	TGCGCCAGCAGCCCGACCCTTTTTGCACAACCCCACGAGCAGTACTTC	CASSPTLFAQPHEQYF
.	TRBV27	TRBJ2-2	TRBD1	TGTGCCAGCAGGGACAGGGGGGAGCTGTTTTTT	CASRDRGELFF
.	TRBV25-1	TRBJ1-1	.	TGTGCCAGCATTTCACGGGCGACTGAAGCTTTCTTT	CASISRATEAFF
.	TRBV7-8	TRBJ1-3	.	TGTGCCAGCAGCGCCCCCCGAACGCCCATATATTTT	CASSAPRTPIYF
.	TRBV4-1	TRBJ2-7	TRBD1	TGCGCCAGCAGCTACCCCGGGACAGGGAACGAGCAGTACTTC	CASSYPGTGNEQYF
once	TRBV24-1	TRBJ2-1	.	TGTGCCACCAGTGATTTTAGGAATAACAATGAGCAGTTCTTC	CATSDFRNNNEQFF
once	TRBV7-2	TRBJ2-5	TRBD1	TGTGCCAGCAGCCCCTTATTGGACAGGGGTGGGACCCAGTACTTC	CASSPLLDRGGTQYF
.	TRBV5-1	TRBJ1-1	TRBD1	TGCGCCAGCAGCCAAAACAGGGGATTGAACACTGAAGCTTTCTTT	CASSQNRGLNTEAFF
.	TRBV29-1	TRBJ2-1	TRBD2	TGCAGCGCTAACTCCGGGACTAGCGGGAGTAATGAGCAGTTCTTC	CSANSGTSGSNEQFF
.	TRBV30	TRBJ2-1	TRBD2	TGTGCCCGACGGACTAGCAATGGCCATGAGCAGTTCTTC	CARRTSNGHEQFF
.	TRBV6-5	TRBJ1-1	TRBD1	TGTGCCAGCTCAAGAGGGGGCACGGGCACTGAAGCTTTCTTT	CASSRGGTGTEAFF
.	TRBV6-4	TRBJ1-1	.	TGTGCCAGCAGTGACCCCGGGACCACTGAAGCTTTCTTT	CASSDPGTTEAFF
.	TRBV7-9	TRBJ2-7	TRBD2	TGTGCCAGCAGCCTCGGGACTAGCGGGAACACCTACGAGCAGTACTTC	CASSLGTSGNTYEQYF
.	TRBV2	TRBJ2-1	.	TGTGCCAGCGGGGATCCCCCAGTCTGGAATGAGCAGTTCTTC	CASGDPPVWNEQFF
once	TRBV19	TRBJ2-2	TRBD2	TGTGCCAGTAGAATTTGGACTAGAGACACCGGGGAGCTGTTTTTT	CASRIWTRDTGELFF
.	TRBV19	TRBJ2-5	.	TGTGCCAGTAGTTCCCCGGCCCGAGGTCGGGCGGAGACCCAGTACTTC	CASSSPARGRAETQYF
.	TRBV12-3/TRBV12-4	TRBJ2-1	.	TGTGCCAGCAGCAACAGGGGGGGTGAGCAGTTCTTC	CASSNRGGEQFF
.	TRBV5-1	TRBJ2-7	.	TGCGCCAGCAGCTTGGGGCTTGGGTACGAGCAGTACTTC	CASSLGLGYEQYF
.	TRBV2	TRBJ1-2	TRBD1	TGTGCCAGCAGTGCCGGGGCCGGACAGGTTGGCTACACCTTC	CASSAGAGQVGYTF
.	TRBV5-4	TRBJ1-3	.	TGTGCCAGCAGCCCAGGGTTAGGAAACACCATATATTTT	CASSPGLGNTIYF
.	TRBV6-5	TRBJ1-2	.	TGTGCCAGCTTTGAGACTTTTTATGGCTACACCTTC	CASFETFYGYTF